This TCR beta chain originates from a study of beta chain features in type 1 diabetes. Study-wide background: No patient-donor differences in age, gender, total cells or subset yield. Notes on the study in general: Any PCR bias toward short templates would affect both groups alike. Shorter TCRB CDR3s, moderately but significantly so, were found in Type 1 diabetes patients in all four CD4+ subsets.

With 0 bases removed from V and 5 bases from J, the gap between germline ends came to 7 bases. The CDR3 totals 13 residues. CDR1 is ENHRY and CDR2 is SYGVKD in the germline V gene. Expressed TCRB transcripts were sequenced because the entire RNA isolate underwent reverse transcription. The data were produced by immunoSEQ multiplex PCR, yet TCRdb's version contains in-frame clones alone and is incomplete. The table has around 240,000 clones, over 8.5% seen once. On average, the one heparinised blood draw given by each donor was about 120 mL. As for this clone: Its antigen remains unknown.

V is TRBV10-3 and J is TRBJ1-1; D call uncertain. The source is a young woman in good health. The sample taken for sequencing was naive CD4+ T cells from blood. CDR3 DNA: TGTGCCATCAGTGAGTCCGAGGTGACTGAAGCTTTCTTT. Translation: CAISESEVTEAFF.